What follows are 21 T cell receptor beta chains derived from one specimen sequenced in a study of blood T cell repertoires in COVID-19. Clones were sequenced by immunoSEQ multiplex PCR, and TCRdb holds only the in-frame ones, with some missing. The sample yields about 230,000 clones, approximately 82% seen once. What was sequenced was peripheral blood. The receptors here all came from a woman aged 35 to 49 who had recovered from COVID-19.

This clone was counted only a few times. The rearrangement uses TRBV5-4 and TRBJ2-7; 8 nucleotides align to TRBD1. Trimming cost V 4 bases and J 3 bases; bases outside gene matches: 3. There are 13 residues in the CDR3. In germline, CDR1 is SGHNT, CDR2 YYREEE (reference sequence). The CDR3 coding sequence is TGTGCCAGCAGCCAGGGGGCTGTCTACGAGCAGTACTTC. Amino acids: CASSQGAVYEQYF.

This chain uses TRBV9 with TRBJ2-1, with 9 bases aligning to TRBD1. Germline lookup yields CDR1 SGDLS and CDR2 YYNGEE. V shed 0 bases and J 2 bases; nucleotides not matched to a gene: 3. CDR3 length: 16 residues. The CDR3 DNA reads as TGTGCCAGCAGCGTAGTAGGGACAGGGACCTACAATGAGCAGTTCTTC. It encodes CASSVVGTGTYNEQFF.

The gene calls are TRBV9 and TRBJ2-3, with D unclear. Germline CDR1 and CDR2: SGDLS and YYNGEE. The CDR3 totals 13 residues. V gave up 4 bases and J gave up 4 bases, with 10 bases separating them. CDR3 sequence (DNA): TGTGCCAGCAGCACCCCTCCAGCAGATACGCAGTATTTT. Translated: CASSTPPADTQYF. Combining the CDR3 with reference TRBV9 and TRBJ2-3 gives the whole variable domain DSGVTQTPKHLITATGQRVTLRCSPRSGDLSVYWYQQSLDQGLQFLIQYYNGEERAKGNILERFSAQQFPDLHSELNLSSLELGDSALYFCASSTPPADTQYFGPGTRLTVL.

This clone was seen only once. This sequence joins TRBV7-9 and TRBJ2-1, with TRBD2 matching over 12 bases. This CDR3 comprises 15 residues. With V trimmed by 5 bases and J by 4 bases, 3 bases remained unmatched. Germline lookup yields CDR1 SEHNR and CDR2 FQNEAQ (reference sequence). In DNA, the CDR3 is TGTGCCAGCAGCCCCCTAGCGGGGGGGTACAATGAGCAGTTCTTC. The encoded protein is CASSPLAGGYNEQFF.

CDR3 DNA sequence: TGTGCCAGGGGAGGGCCAAGGGACACTGAAGCTTTCTTT. This translates into CARGGPRDTEAFF. The chain couples TRBV12-3 or TRBV12-4 to TRBJ1-1; D gene uncertain. V lost 9 bases to trimming and J lost 3 bases, with 14 bases between them. The CDR3 is 13 amino acids.

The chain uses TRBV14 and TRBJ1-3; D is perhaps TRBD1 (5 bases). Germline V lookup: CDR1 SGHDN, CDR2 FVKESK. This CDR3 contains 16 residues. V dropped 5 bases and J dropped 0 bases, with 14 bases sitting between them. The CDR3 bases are TGTGCCAGCAGCTTAAGGACATTTAGCTCTGGAAACACCATATATTTT. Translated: CASSLRTFSSGNTIYF.

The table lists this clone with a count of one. CDR3: CASLKGTNTGELFF. As DNA, the CDR3 is TGTGCCAGTCTCAAGGGGACGAACACCGGGGAGCTGTTTTTT. The chain joins TRBV19 to TRBJ2-2, with a weak D call TRBD1 (5 bases). Germline lookup yields CDR1 LNHDA and CDR2 SQIVND (reference sequence). This CDR3 comprises 14 residues. The ends were cut back, 8 bases at V and 0 bases at J, with 10 bases in the middle.

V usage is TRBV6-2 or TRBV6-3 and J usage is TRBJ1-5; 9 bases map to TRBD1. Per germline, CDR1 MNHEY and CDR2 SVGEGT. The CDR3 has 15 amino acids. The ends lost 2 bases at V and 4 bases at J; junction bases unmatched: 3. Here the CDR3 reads CASSYGDRENQPQHF. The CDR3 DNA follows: TGTGCCAGCAGTTACGGGGACAGGGAAAATCAGCCCCAGCATTTT.

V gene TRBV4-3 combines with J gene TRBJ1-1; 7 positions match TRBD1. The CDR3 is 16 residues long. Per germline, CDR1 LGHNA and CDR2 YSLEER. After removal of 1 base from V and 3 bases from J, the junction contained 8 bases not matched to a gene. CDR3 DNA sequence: TGCGCCAGCAGCCAAGCCCCCTACACAGGGGACACTGAAGCTTTCTTT. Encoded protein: CASSQAPYTGDTEAFF.

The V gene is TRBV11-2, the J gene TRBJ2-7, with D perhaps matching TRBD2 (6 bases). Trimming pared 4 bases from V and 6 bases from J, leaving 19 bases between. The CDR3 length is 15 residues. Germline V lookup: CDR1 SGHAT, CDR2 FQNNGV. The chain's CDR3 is CASSSSKVPGVEQYF. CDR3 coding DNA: TGTGCCAGCAGCTCCTCTAAGGTCCCGGGGGTCGAGCAGTACTTC.

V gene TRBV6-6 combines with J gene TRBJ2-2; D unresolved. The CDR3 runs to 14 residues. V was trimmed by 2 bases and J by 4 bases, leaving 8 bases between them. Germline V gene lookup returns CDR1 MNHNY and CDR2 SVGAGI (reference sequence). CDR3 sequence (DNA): TGTGCCAGCAGTTACGAGATTTCCACCGGGGAGCTGTTTTTT. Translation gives CASSYEISTGELFF.

As DNA, the CDR3 is TGTGCCAGCAGTTACGGGACTAGCGAACAATATAGCACAGATACGCAGTATTTT. The encoded protein is CASSYGTSEQYSTDTQYF. The V gene is TRBV6-2 or TRBV6-3, the J gene TRBJ2-3; 10 bases are a match to TRBD2. Germline CDR1 reads MNHEY; CDR2 reads SVGEGT. This CDR3 spans 18 amino acids. Trimming took 2 bases from V and 0 from J; bases not matched to a gene: 8.

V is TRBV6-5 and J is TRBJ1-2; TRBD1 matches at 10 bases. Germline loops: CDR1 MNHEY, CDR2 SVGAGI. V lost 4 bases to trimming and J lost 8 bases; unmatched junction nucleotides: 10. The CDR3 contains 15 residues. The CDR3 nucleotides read TGTGCCAGCAGTTGGACAGGGGGAAATACGGGCGGCTACACCTTC. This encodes CASSWTGGNTGGYTF.

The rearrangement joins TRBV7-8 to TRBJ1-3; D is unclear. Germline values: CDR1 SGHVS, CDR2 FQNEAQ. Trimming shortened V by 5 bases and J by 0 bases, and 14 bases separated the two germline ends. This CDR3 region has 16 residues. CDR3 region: CASSLSGILSGNTIYF. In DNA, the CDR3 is TGTGCCAGCAGCCTCTCGGGGATACTCTCTGGAAACACCATATATTTT.

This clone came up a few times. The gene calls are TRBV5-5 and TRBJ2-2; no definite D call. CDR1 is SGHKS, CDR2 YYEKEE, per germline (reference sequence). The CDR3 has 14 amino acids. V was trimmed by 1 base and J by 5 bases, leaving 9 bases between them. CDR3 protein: CASSLLAVTGELFF. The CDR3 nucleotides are TGTGCCAGCAGCTTGTTGGCCGTAACCGGGGAGCTGTTTTTT. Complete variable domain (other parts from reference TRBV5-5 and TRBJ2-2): DAGVTQSPTHLIKTRGQQVTLRCSPISGHKSVSWYQQVLGQGPQFIFQYYEKEERGRGNFPDRFSARQFPNYSSELNVNALLLGDSALYLCASSLLAVTGELFFGEGSRLTVL.

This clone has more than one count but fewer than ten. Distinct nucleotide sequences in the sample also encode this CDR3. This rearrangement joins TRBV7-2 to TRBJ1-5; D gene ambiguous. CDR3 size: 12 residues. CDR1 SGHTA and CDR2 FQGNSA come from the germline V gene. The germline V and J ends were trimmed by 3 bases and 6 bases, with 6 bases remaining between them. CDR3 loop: CASSLPGQPQHF. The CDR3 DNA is TGTGCCAGCAGCTTGCCGGGTCAGCCCCAGCATTTT.

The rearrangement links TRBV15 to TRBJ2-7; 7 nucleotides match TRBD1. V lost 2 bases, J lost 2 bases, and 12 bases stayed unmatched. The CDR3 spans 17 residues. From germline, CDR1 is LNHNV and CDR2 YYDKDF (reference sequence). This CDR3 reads CATSRTLRRDSTYEQYF. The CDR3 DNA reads TGTGCCACCAGCAGAACCTTACGCCGGGACAGCACCTACGAGCAGTACTTC.

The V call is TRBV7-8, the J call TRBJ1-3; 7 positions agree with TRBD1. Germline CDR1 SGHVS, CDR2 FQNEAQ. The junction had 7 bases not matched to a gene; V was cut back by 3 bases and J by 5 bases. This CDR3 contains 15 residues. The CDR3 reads CASSLTRQGRNTIYF. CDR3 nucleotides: TGTGCCAGCAGCTTGACACGACAGGGCAGAAACACCATATATTTT.

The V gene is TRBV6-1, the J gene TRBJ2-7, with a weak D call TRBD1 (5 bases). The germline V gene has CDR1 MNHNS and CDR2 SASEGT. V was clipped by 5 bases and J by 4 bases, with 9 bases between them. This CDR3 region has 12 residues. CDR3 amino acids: CASSQDMYEQYF. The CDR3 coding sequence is TGTGCCAGCAGTCAGGACATGTACGAGCAGTACTTC.

The CDR3 loop is CASSQDGSGGQGETQYF. The CDR3 DNA sequence: TGTGCCAGCAGCCAAGATGGAAGCGGGGGGCAAGGTGAGACCCAGTACTTC. The V call is TRBV3-1 (or the pseudogene TRBV3-2), the J call TRBJ2-5, with 9 bases fitting TRBD2. The CDR3 runs 17 residues. Germline lookup yields CDR1 LGHDT and CDR2 YNNKEL (reference sequence). The J segment lost 5 bases and the V segment lost 0 bases, leaving 10 bases of the junction unmatched.

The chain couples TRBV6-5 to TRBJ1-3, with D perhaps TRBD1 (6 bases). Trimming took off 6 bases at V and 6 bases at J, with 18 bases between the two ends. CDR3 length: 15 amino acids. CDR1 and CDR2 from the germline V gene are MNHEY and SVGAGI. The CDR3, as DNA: TGTGCCAGCAGCCAACACGGACAGTTGGCAAACACCATATATTTT. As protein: CASSQHGQLANTIYF.